The 32 T cell receptor beta chains below come from one sample, sequenced in a study of cytomegalovirus exposure and HLA in healthy donors. Primers: 60 Vbeta forward and 13 Jbeta reverse. TCRdb's table, derived via immunoSEQ multiplex PCR, lists solely in-frame clones and lacks some. Counted here are around 150,000 clones, 80% occurring once; the ten biggest clones make up 13% to 15%. Sequencing used PBMCs. The receptors were sampled from a woman aged 40 to 50 in good health and CMV-seronegative.

This rearrangement joins TRBV5-1 to TRBJ2-2; weak D call: TRBD1 (6 bases). The CDR3 contains 14 residues. The germline V and J ends were trimmed by 6 bases and 0 bases, with 9 bases remaining between them. Germline loops: CDR1 SGHRS, CDR2 YFSETQ. The CDR3 sequence is CASKGQSNTGELFF. Here the CDR3 DNA reads TGCGCCAGCAAAGGACAGTCGAACACCGGGGAGCTGTTTTTT.

The J gene is TRBJ2-7, the V gene TRBV10-3, with 8 bases that match TRBD2. The germline V gene encodes CDR1 ENHRY and CDR2 SYGVKD. V lost 10 bases to trimming and J lost 6 bases; unmatched junction nucleotides: 11. The CDR3 consists of 13 residues. The CDR3 here is CATRGGDGGEQYF. CDR3 coding DNA: TGTGCCACCCGGGGGGGGGACGGTGGCGAGCAGTACTTC.

V gene TRBV9 combines with J gene TRBJ1-2; 9 nucleotides line up with TRBD1. The germline CDR1 and CDR2 sequences are SGDLS and YYNGEE. The CDR3 covers 17 residues. V shed 3 bases, J shed 8 bases, and the junction held 17 bases outside the gene matches. CDR3 residues: CASSAFGTGFSPRGYTF. The CDR3 region has the DNA TGTGCCAGCAGCGCTTTCGGGACAGGGTTTAGTCCCCGCGGCTACACCTTC.

This clone was seen a single time. This sequence joins TRBV19 and TRBJ2-7; 7 bases fit TRBD1. V dropped 6 bases and J dropped 5; count of bases not matched to a gene: 7. CDR3 length equals 13 residues. Germline loops: CDR1 LNHDA, CDR2 SQIVND (reference sequence). The DNA for the CDR3 is TGTGCCAGTAGCGAAGGACAGGTCAACGAGCAGTACTTC. Translation gives CASSEGQVNEQYF. The variable domain in full, completed from reference TRBV19 and TRBJ2-7, reads DGGITQSPKYLFRKEGQNVTLSCEQNLNHDAMYWYRQDPGQGLRLIYYSQIVNDFQKGDIAEGYSVSREKKESFPLTVTSAQKNPTAFYLCASSEGQVNEQYFGPGTRLTVT.

The V gene is TRBV11-3, the J gene TRBJ2-2; D is ambiguous. Per germline, CDR1 SGHNT and CDR2 YENEEA. V lost 6 bases to trimming and J lost 7 bases, with 12 bases between them. This CDR3 has 13 amino acids. CDR3 in amino acids: CASSPSLGGELFF. The DNA of the CDR3 is TGTGCCAGCAGTCCCTCCCTAGGCGGGGAGCTGTTTTTT.

The chain carries TRBV29-1 and TRBJ2-2; 8 nucleotides agree with TRBD1. The CDR3 runs to 17 residues. Germline V lookup: CDR1 SQVTM, CDR2 ANQGSEA. V lost 0 bases and J lost 3; bases outside the gene matches: 9. CDR3 region: CSVEDGGTGEDTGELFF. CDR3 bases: TGCAGCGTTGAAGACGGCGGGACAGGAGAGGACACCGGGGAGCTGTTTTTT.

This chain connects TRBV18 to TRBJ2-7; 7 bases match TRBD2. This CDR3 has 15 residues. The junction had 7 bases not matched to a gene; V was cut back by 0 bases and J by 5 bases. CDR1 is KGHSH and CDR2 is LQKENI in the germline V gene. As DNA, the CDR3 is TGTGCCAGCTCACCACCCTTAGTAGGGAGGGACGAGCAGTACTTC. This sequence encodes CASSPPLVGRDEQYF.

This sequence joins TRBV11-2 and TRBJ2-3; the D gene is possibly TRBD1 (5 bases). Trimming took 2 bases from V and 4 from J, leaving 16 bases between them. CDR3 length: 16 amino acids. Per germline, CDR1 SGHAT and CDR2 FQNNGV. CDR3 amino acids: CASSLPTVEGADTQYF. DNA of the CDR3: TGTGCCAGCAGCTTACCCACGGTAGAAGGGGCAGATACGCAGTATTTT.

The V call is TRBV27, the J call TRBJ2-1; D is perhaps TRBD1 (6 bases). The CDR3 runs 13 residues. V was clipped by 7 bases and J by 4 bases, with 11 bases between them. The germline V gene encodes CDR1 MNHEY and CDR2 SMNVEV (reference sequence). In nucleotides, the CDR3 is TGTGCCAGCACCCAGGGGCGGTACAATGAGCAGTTCTTC. It codes for CASTQGRYNEQFF.

CDR3 DNA: TGTGCCAGCAGAACCGGGACAGCCGGAAACACCATATATTTT. Protein product: CASRTGTAGNTIYF. The rearrangement joins TRBV28 to TRBJ1-3; 7 bases line up with TRBD1. Germline loops: CDR1 MDHEN, CDR2 SYDVKM. The CDR3 has 14 amino acids. Losses at the gene ends were 6 bases for V and 4 bases for J; bases not matched to a gene: 6.

This chain links TRBV4-1 with TRBJ1-2; the D is unclear. CDR1 is MGHRA and CDR2 is YSYEKL in the germline V gene. The CDR3 sequence is 14 residues long. V was clipped by 0 bases and J by 4 bases, with 9 bases between them. The CDR3 region is CASSQDGFSYGYTF. CDR3 coding DNA: TGCGCCAGCAGCCAAGACGGGTTCTCCTATGGCTACACCTTC.

This clone occurred a few times. V and J are TRBV7-2 and TRBJ2-3; weak D call: TRBD1 (6 bases). The V end was cut by 0 bases, the J end by 5 bases, with 9 bases between. The germline CDR1 and CDR2 sequences are SGHTA and FQGNSA. This CDR3 contains 14 residues. DNA for the CDR3: TGTGCCAGCAGCTTAGCGGGGGCCATAGATACGCAGTATTTT. This sequence encodes CASSLAGAIDTQYF.

This sequence joins TRBV27 and TRBJ2-1; tentatively, D is TRBD1 (5 bases). CDR1 and CDR2 from the germline V gene are MNHEY and SMNVEV (reference sequence). The CDR3 covers 14 residues. V lost 4 bases, J lost 6 bases, and 13 bases lay in between. The CDR3 coding sequence is TGTGCCAGCAGTTCAACCCCGCAGGGCAATGAGCAGTTCTTC. Encoded protein: CASSSTPQGNEQFF.

The V and J genes are TRBV4-1 and TRBJ2-3; TRBD1 agrees at 9 bases. The CDR3 has 15 residues. J was trimmed by 4 bases and V by 1 base; bases with no gene match: 3. Germline lookup yields CDR1 MGHRA and CDR2 YSYEKL. The CDR3 here is CASSQGQGVPDTQYF. The DNA for the CDR3 is TGCGCCAGCAGCCAAGGACAGGGGGTCCCAGATACGCAGTATTTT.

The chain joins TRBV6-5 to TRBJ1-3, with TRBD1 as a possible D gene (5 bases). The CDR3 spans 16 residues. In germline, CDR1 is MNHEY, CDR2 SVGAGI. V lost 0 bases and J 7 bases, leaving 16 bases between the germline ends. CDR3 protein: CASSYSRWGRGNTIYF. In nucleotides, the CDR3 is TGTGCCAGCAGTTACTCGAGGTGGGGCCGAGGTAACACCATATATTTT.

The chain carries TRBV10-2 and TRBJ2-7, with 10 bases identical to TRBD1. The length of the CDR3 is 13 residues. V gave up 7 bases and J gave up 6 bases; unmatched junction bases: 6. Looked up from germline, CDR1 is WSHSY and CDR2 is SAAADI. The CDR3 DNA reads TGCGCCAGCACGTCCCGGGACAGGGGCGAGCAGTACTTC. This codes for CASTSRDRGEQYF.

The chain recombines TRBV6-1 with TRBJ2-1, with 11 bases fitting TRBD2. CDR1 is MNHNS and CDR2 is SASEGT in the germline V gene. The CDR3 has 14 amino acids. The junction had 4 bases not matched to a gene; V was cut back by 8 bases and J by 4 bases. For the CDR3, the DNA is TGTGCCAGCGTCCCTAGCGGGGGGTACAATGAGCAGTTCTTC. This sequence encodes CASVPSGGYNEQFF.

This clone was seen more than once but under ten times. V usage is TRBV9 and J usage is TRBJ2-1; 7 bases align to TRBD2. Trimming removed 3 bases from V and 15 bases from J; junction bases left unmatched: 6. Looked up from germline, CDR1 is SGDLS and CDR2 is YYNGEE. The CDR3 loop spans 11 amino acids. CDR3: CASSAPGRLFF. For the CDR3, the DNA is TGTGCCAGCAGCGCCCCCGGGAGGCTGTTCTTC.

The J gene is TRBJ2-7, the V gene TRBV15; 7 bases match TRBD2. The CDR3 length is 16 residues. CDR1 and CDR2 from the germline V gene are LNHNV and YYDKDF (reference sequence). J lost 4 bases, V lost 1 base, and 10 bases had no gene match. CDR3 bases: TGTGCCACCAGCAGAGGGGGAGGCAGGGAGGGGTACGAGCAGTACTTC. This sequence encodes CATSRGGGREGYEQYF. The entire variable domain, with the rest obtained from reference TRBV15 and TRBJ2-7, is as follows: DAMVIQNPRYQVTQFGKPVTLSCSQTLNHNVMYWYQQKSSQAPKLLFHYYDKDFNNEADTPDNFQSRRPNTSFCFLDIRSPGLGDTAMYLCATSRGGGREGYEQYFGPGTRLTVT.

The chain couples TRBV19 to TRBJ1-5; 7 nucleotides agree with TRBD1. The V gene's germline CDR1 is LNHDA and CDR2 SQIVND (reference sequence). The trim removed 4 bases at V and 7 bases at J, leaving 7 bases unmatched. This CDR3 has 14 amino acids. The CDR3, as DNA: TGTGCCAGTAGTACCGGGGACAGAGGGCAGCCCCAGCATTTT. Amino acids: CASSTGDRGQPQHF.

The gene calls are TRBV28 and TRBJ2-7, with 12 bases fitting TRBD2. The length of the CDR3 is 20 residues. Unmatched junction bases numbered 26, after V lost 9 bases and J lost 5 bases. CDR1 is MDHEN, CDR2 SYDVKM, per germline. The CDR3 DNA reads as TGTGCCAGAAATAAAACGCGGGGTACGAGACTAGCGGGAGTAGTCCACGAGCAGTACTTC. Its translation is CARNKTRGTRLAGVVHEQYF.

The chain has TRBV4-1 and TRBJ1-1, with a weak D call TRBD1 (6 bases). Looked up from germline, CDR1 is MGHRA and CDR2 is YSYEKL. The CDR3 consists of 13 residues. V lost 4 bases to trimming and J lost 2 bases, with 8 bases between them. The CDR3 reads CASSPQGNTEAFF. Written as DNA, the CDR3 is TGCGCCAGCAGCCCACAGGGTAACACTGAAGCTTTCTTT.

This chain joins TRBV9 and TRBJ2-3; D remains unclear. CDR1 is SGDLS, CDR2 YYNGEE, per germline. The V gene lost 0 bases and the J gene lost 4 bases, with 6 bases spanning the gap. CDR3 length equals 13 residues. DNA of the CDR3: TGTGCCAGCAGCGTAGGGGCGTCAGATACGCAGTATTTT. Translated: CASSVGASDTQYF.

This clone came up a few times. The chain couples TRBV6-5 to TRBJ2-7; 7 positions agree with TRBD1. Germline V CDR1 and CDR2: MNHEY, SVGAGI. V lost 4 bases and J lost 4; bases outside the gene matches: 7. This CDR3 spans 14 amino acids. CDR3 bases: TGTGCCAGCAGTTCCCCCGACAGGGTTTACGAGCAGTACTTC. It specifies CASSSPDRVYEQYF.

This chain connects TRBV5-1 to TRBJ2-1; the match to TRBD1 covers 10 bases. The CDR3 is 14 amino acids. Germline CDR1 and CDR2: SGHRS and YFSETQ. The V and J ends lost 5 bases and 8 bases, in that order; junction bases with no gene match: 7. CDR3 sequence: CASRGTGAEDEQFF. The DNA of the CDR3 is TGCGCCAGCAGGGGGACAGGGGCGGAGGATGAGCAGTTCTTC.

This clone has only a few counts. The genes are TRBV10-3 and TRBJ2-7; 8 bases match TRBD2. The CDR3 spans 14 residues. Germline lookup yields CDR1 ENHRY and CDR2 SYGVKD. V trimming: 10 bases; J trimming: 3 bases; junction bases outside the gene matches: 11. This chain's CDR3 is CATVTSGGFYEQYF. CDR3 DNA sequence: TGTGCCACCGTTACTAGCGGCGGTTTCTACGAGCAGTACTTC.

Comments on this clone: Compared with germline, one end of the junction differs, possibly owing to a read error. The CDR3 is CAWNGRGTGNGQFF. CDR3 nucleotides: TGTGCCTGGAATGGGCGGGGCACCGGGAATGGGCAGTTCTTC. The V call is TRBV30, the J call TRBJ2-1; possible D gene TRBD2, 6 bases. This CDR3 has 14 residues. Germline CDR1 and CDR2: GTSNPN and SVGIG (reference sequence). The whole variable domain, filled in from reference TRBV30 and TRBJ2-1, reads SQTIHQWPATLVQPVGSPLSLECTVEGTSNPNLYWYRQAAGRGLQLLFYSVGIGQISSEVPQNLSASRPQDRQFILSSKKLLLSDSGFYLCAWNGRGTGNGQFFGPGTRLTVL.

This clone appeared once. The chain uses TRBV4-3 and TRBJ2-5, with D possibly matching TRBD2 (5 bases). V was pared by 0 bases and J by 5 bases, with 13 bases between. CDR3 length: 15 amino acids. Germline V CDR1 and CDR2: LGHNA, YSLEER. Written as DNA, the CDR3 is TGCGCCAGCAGCCAAGATGTGGGCAGAGGGGAGACCCAGTACTTC. Its translation is CASSQDVGRGETQYF.

CDR3 in DNA: TGTGCCAGCAGCCATGGTCGCTCAGGGGACTACAATGAGCAGTTCTTC. Its translation: CASSHGRSGDYNEQFF. This chain uses TRBV5-6 with TRBJ2-1, with a possible D match to TRBD1 (6 bases). This CDR3 has 16 residues. Germline lookup yields CDR1 SGHDT and CDR2 YYEEEE. V lost 4 bases, J lost 3 bases, and 17 bases lay in between.

This clone has just a few counts. The chain carries TRBV5-6 and TRBJ1-2; possible D gene TRBD1, 6 bases. The ends were cut back, 3 bases at V and 6 bases at J, with 9 bases in the middle. The germline CDR1 and CDR2 sequences are SGHDT and YYEEEE. The CDR3 has 12 residues. CDR3 DNA: TGTGCCAGCAGCTCTTACAGGGATGGCTACACCTTC. Translated: CASSSYRDGYTF.

About this clone itself: Distinct nucleotide sequences in the sample also encode this CDR3. The V call is TRBV18, the J call TRBJ2-3; D not resolved. This CDR3 is built from 14 residues. From germline, CDR1 is KGHSH and CDR2 LQKENI. The V and J ends lost 2 bases and 3 bases respectively, with 9 bases between them. This CDR3 is CASSPTSGTDTQYF. Written as DNA, the CDR3 is TGTGCCAGCTCACCAACGTCAGGTACAGATACGCAGTATTTT.

The V and J genes are TRBV18 and TRBJ1-1; D is possibly TRBD1 (6 bases). Trimming left V 6 bases short and J 1 base short, with 15 bases between. CDR1 is KGHSH and CDR2 is LQKENI in the germline V gene. The CDR3 is made up of 15 amino acids. The DNA for the CDR3 is TGTGCCAGCTCCCCGGGACAAATTACGAACACTGAAGCTTTCTTT. Its translation is CASSPGQITNTEAFF.